The rows below give T cell receptor beta chains drawn from one sample of a study of control samples from healthy donors and cancer patients. This table comes from immunoSEQ multiplex PCR, and its TCRdb copy is limited to in-frame clones, with some not included. The repertoire holds tens of thousands of clones, with roughly nine tenths as singletons. Material for sequencing was PBMCs. These receptors were collected from a man aged 55 to 70 with head and neck cancer. The CDR3 runs from the conserved cysteine through the conserved F or W. D genes are given only for firm matches. Only part of the rows carry a size: once, few, many, or a class if the clone is expanded.

d_call,clone_size,v_call,j_call,cdr3_nt,cdr3_aa
TRBD2,few,TRBV10-3,TRBJ2-3,TGTGCCATCAGTGAGATAGCGGGGGGCCCAGATACGCAGTATTTT,CAISEIAGGPDTQYF
NA,NA,TRBV6-2/TRBV6-3,TRBJ1-5,TGTGCCAGCAGCCAGGCCATTGGAAGCAATCAGCCCCAGCATTTT,CASSQAIGSNQPQHF
TRBD1,NA,TRBV28,TRBJ2-7,TGTGCCAGCAGTCAGCCGGGACAGGACTACGAGCAGTACTTC,CASSQPGQDYEQYF
NA,NA,TRBV9,TRBJ2-5,TGTGCCAGCAGCGTAGGGTCTGGGGGCGAGACCCAGTACTTC,CASSVGSGGETQYF
TRBD2,NA,TRBV29-1,TRBJ2-7,TGCAGCGCCCGGACTAGCGGGGCCTCCTACGAGCAGTACTTC,CSARTSGASYEQYF
NA,NA,TRBV19,TRBJ1-3,TGTGCCAGTAGTAGGGGCCTCTCTGGAAACACCATATATTTT,CASSRGLSGNTIYF
NA,NA,TRBV7-9,TRBJ1-3,TGTGCCAGCAGCCCATCGTTGGGGCTGAGGGGAAACACCATATATTTT,CASSPSLGLRGNTIYF
TRBD1,NA,TRBV18,TRBJ2-7,TGTGCCAGCTCACCACGGGAAGGGACAGGGACCTACGAGCAGTACTTC,CASSPREGTGTYEQYF
NA,NA,TRBV5-4,TRBJ2-6,TGTGCCAGCAGCTTTGGGGGGCCAGGGGTGTCTGGGGCCAACGTCCTGACTTTC,CASSFGGPGVSGANVLTF
NA,NA,TRBV19,TRBJ2-7,TGTGCCAGTAGCACGCAGCCAGGCCTCCGCTACGAGCAGTACTTC,CASSTQPGLRYEQYF
NA,NA,TRBV29-1,TRBJ2-5,TGCAGCGTTGAGAGGACGGGCTTACAAGAGACCCAGTACTTC,CSVERTGLQETQYF
NA,NA,TRBV9,TRBJ1-2,TGTGCCAGCGCCGACGGGGCGTCTGTAGGCTATGGCTACACCTTC,CASADGASVGYGYTF
NA,NA,TRBV5-4,TRBJ2-2,TGTGCCAGCAGCTTCGGCCTTGGCGGGGAGCTGTTTTTT,CASSFGLGGELFF
NA,once,TRBV28,TRBJ1-5,TGTGCCAGCAGTTTATCACAGAAACGGACCCAGCATTTT,CASSLSQKRTQHF
NA,NA,TRBV6-2/TRBV6-3,TRBJ2-7,TGTGCCAGCAGTCTCAATCCATACGAGCAGTACTTC,CASSLNPYEQYF
NA,once,TRBV10-2,TRBJ1-4,TGCGCCAGCAGTAACGGAGGGGGTGAAAAACTGTTTTTT,CASSNGGGEKLFF
TRBD1,NA,TRBV5-1,TRBJ1-6,TGCGCCAGCACCCCCGGGAACCAGGGGGAAGGGTCACCCCTCCACTTT,CASTPGNQGEGSPLHF
NA,NA,TRBV2,TRBJ1-1,TGTGCCAGCAGTGAAGGGTTTTTCTCTGAAGCTTTCTTT,CASSEGFFSEAFF
TRBD1,NA,TRBV18,TRBJ2-7,TGTGCCAGCTCACTTTTGGACAGGGGGTCGCCCTACGAGCAGTACTTC,CASSLLDRGSPYEQYF
NA,NA,TRBV10-3,TRBJ1-1,TGTGCCAGTGGGGGGACGGTTTCCGAAGCTTTCTTT,CASGGTVSEAFF
NA,NA,TRBV6-2/TRBV6-3,TRBJ2-7,TGTGCCAGCAGTCAGGGGTTCCACGAGCAGTACTTC,CASSQGFHEQYF
TRBD2,once,TRBV9,TRBJ2-7,TGTGCCAGCAGCCCACGGGGAGGCGGGAGGGGCTCCTACGAGCAGTACTTC,CASSPRGGGRGSYEQYF
NA,NA,TRBV29-1,TRBJ1-3,TGCAGCGTTTCTGCCTCATCTGGAAACACCATATATTTT,CSVSASSGNTIYF
NA,NA,TRBV28,TRBJ1-5,TGTGCCAGCAGTTTAATCGCGACAGGTCCGTTCCAGCCCCAGCATTTT,CASSLIATGPFQPQHF
TRBD1,NA,TRBV19,TRBJ2-5,TGTGCCAGTAGTGCATCCGGGACAGGGTTTTGGTCGGAGACCCAGTACTTC,CASSASGTGFWSETQYF
TRBD2,NA,TRBV5-5,TRBJ2-1,TGTGCCAGCAGCTTAGGACTAGCGGGAGGGCCATATAATGAGCAGTTCTTC,CASSLGLAGGPYNEQFF
NA,NA,TRBV28,TRBJ1-4,TGTGCCAGCAGCTTGGGGGCAACTAATGAAAAACTGTTTTTT,CASSLGATNEKLFF
NA,NA,TRBV6-2/TRBV6-3,TRBJ2-3,TGTGCCAGCAGTCCGGTCGGGGATACGCAGTATTTT,CASSPVGDTQYF
TRBD1,NA,TRBV6-5,TRBJ1-2,TGTGCCAGCAGTAACCGGGACAGTGGCGTGGGCTACACCTTC,CASSNRDSGVGYTF
NA,few,TRBV19,TRBJ1-6,TGTGCCAGTAGCCACCGGGCCGATAATTCACCCCTCCACTTT,CASSHRADNSPLHF
NA,NA,TRBV19,TRBJ2-5,TGTGCCAGTAGTATAGATCGGGCGGACGCGGCAGAGACCCAGTACTTC,CASSIDRADAAETQYF
TRBD1,NA,TRBV11-2,TRBJ1-5,TGTGCCAGCAGCTTAGGGACAGGGGCCAATAGCAATCAGCCCCAGCATTTT,CASSLGTGANSNQPQHF
NA,NA,TRBV19,TRBJ2-4,TGTGCCAGTAGTATAGATTTGGAGGAAGCCAAAAACATTCAGTACTTC,CASSIDLEEAKNIQYF
TRBD2,NA,TRBV7-9,TRBJ2-1,TGTGCCAGCAGCCCTGTAGCGGGTGTCAATGAGCAGTTCTTC,CASSPVAGVNEQFF
TRBD2,few,TRBV5-1,TRBJ2-7,TGCGCCAGCAGCCGGGGCATTCCGGGGGGAGGCCACGAGCAGTACTTC,CASSRGIPGGGHEQYF
NA,NA,TRBV27,TRBJ1-5,TGTGCCAGCAGTTTATTGAGGGGGTGGCAGCCCCAGCATTTT,CASSLLRGWQPQHF
TRBD2,once,TRBV28,TRBJ2-1,TGTGCCAGCAGCTTCGGACTAGCGAACTACAATGAGCAGTTCTTC,CASSFGLANYNEQFF
NA,NA,TRBV6-7,TRBJ2-4,TGTGCCAGGAGATCCGCCTCGAGGAAAAACTTAGCCAAAAACATTCAGTACTTC,CARRSASRKNLAKNIQYF
TRBD2,NA,TRBV5-1,TRBJ2-3,TGCGCCAGCAGCTCCACATGGACTAGCGGACCAAGCACAGATACGCAGTATTTT,CASSSTWTSGPSTDTQYF
NA,NA,TRBV15,TRBJ2-7,TGTGCCACCAGCAGCGGGTTTAGGTACGAGCAGTACTTC,CATSSGFRYEQYF